Shown below are 9 T cell receptor beta chains from a single sample sequenced in a study of cytomegalovirus exposure and HLA in healthy donors. PCR employed 60 Vbeta and 13 Jbeta primers. Here immunoSEQ multiplex PCR was the method, and the copy in TCRdb shows in-frame clones only, minus some. Altogether approximately 74,000 clones are present, roughly 76% being singletons, with the ten largest covering about 7.8%. Sequenced material: PBMCs. These receptors came from a man between 60 and 75 years old in good health and CMV-seropositive.

The chain couples TRBV6-1 to TRBJ1-1; 8 positions match TRBD1. The germline gives CDR1 MNHNS, CDR2 SASEGT. This CDR3 is built from 15 residues. Trimming took 2 bases from V and 1 from J; bases not matched to a gene: 3. CDR3 amino acids: CASSEPGQGNTEAFF. In nucleotides, the CDR3 is TGTGCCAGCAGTGAACCCGGACAGGGGAACACTGAAGCTTTCTTT.

This chain uses TRBV5-6 with TRBJ2-2; D unclear. CDR1 SGHDT and CDR2 YYEEEE come from the germline V gene. V lost 2 bases, J lost 5 bases, and 7 bases lay in between. CDR3 size: 13 residues. The CDR3: CASSFSQTGELFF. CDR3 bases: TGTGCCAGCAGCTTTAGCCAGACCGGGGAGCTGTTTTTT.

This clone was observed a single time. V gene TRBV19 combines with J gene TRBJ1-2; 7 nucleotides align to TRBD1. CDR3 size: 14 residues. The J segment lost 8 bases and the V segment lost 7 bases, leaving 13 bases of the junction unmatched. Germline V CDR1 and CDR2: LNHDA, SQIVND (reference sequence). Here the CDR3 DNA reads TGTGCCAGTATCGGACAGGCTGATCCTAAGGGCTACACCTTC. This encodes CASIGQADPKGYTF.

Relative to its sample, this clone is medium-sized. V and J are TRBV7-9 and TRBJ1-1; 7 bases are a match to TRBD1. The CDR3 spans 15 residues. Per germline, CDR1 SEHNR and CDR2 FQNEAQ (reference sequence). J lost 4 bases, V lost 0 bases, and 5 bases had no gene match. CDR3 bases: TGTGCCAGCAGCTTAGCGACAGGGAGCGGCACTGAAGCTTTCTTT. Encoded protein: CASSLATGSGTEAFF.

The chain has TRBV4-1 and TRBJ2-2, with 7 nucleotides matching TRBD1. The ends lost 3 bases at V and 5 bases at J; junction bases unmatched: 6. Germline CDR1 MGHRA, CDR2 YSYEKL. CDR3 size: 15 residues. CDR3 sequence (DNA): TGCGCCAGCAGCCACCCAGACAGGGATACCGGGGAGCTGTTTTTT. Its protein product is CASSHPDRDTGELFF.

The chain couples TRBV19 to TRBJ2-1; D unclear. CDR1 LNHDA and CDR2 SQIVND come from the germline V gene (reference sequence). The CDR3 spans 13 residues. Trimming left V 3 bases short and J 0 bases short, with 3 bases between. CDR3 region: CASSIGSYNEQFF. DNA for the CDR3: TGTGCCAGTAGTATCGGCTCCTACAATGAGCAGTTCTTC.

This chain connects TRBV11-3 to TRBJ2-7; no clear D gene. The germline gives CDR1 SGHNT, CDR2 YENEEA. This CDR3 contains 16 residues. V was shortened by 0 bases and J by 0 bases, with 12 bases between the two germline ends. The CDR3 nucleotides read TGTGCCAGCAGCTTAGATTACAGACCATTCTCCTACGAGCAGTACTTC. Translation gives CASSLDYRPFSYEQYF.

This chain connects TRBV19 to TRBJ2-5; D is perhaps TRBD2 (7 bases). The CDR3 is made up of 13 amino acids. The germline V and J ends were trimmed by 5 bases and 5 bases, with 12 bases remaining between them. Germline lookup yields CDR1 LNHDA and CDR2 SQIVND (reference sequence). The CDR3 DNA sequence: TGTGCCAGTAGTGTACAGGGAGGGGAGACCCAGTACTTC. It yields the protein CASSVQGGETQYF.

This chain joins TRBV27 and TRBJ1-3, with D unresolved. The CDR3 totals 17 residues. Between the trimmed V and J ends, which lost 2 bases and 0 bases, there was a span of 14 bases. Germline V gene data show CDR1 as MNHEY and CDR2 as SMNVEV (reference sequence). The CDR3 coding sequence is TGTGCCAGCAGTTTAAAGACCCCCGGGTCCTCTGGAAACACCATATATTTT. Translation gives CASSLKTPGSSGNTIYF.